This T cell receptor beta chain appears in the sequencing data of a study of T cells in Graves' hyperthyroidism and ophthalmopathy (dated by TCRdb to the late 2010s). In terms of the full investigation: Peripheral blood samples were taken at initial diagnosis, before any treatment was given. To identify TCR V-J signatures that set the groups apart, the researchers used a discovery cohort of more than 95 patients, made up of around 42 with Graves' ophthalmopathy and about 60 with stable Graves' hyperthyroidism. Whether ophthalmopathy could be predicted prospectively was tested in an independent validation cohort made up of about 18 hyperthyroidism patients plus 17 patients who later progressed to ophthalmopathy. For training and testing, the 80 to 100 patients in the discovery cohort were randomly divided in a 7:3 ratio. In several Graves' hyperthyroidism patients, the study also compared T-cell repertoires from thyroid tissue with T-cell repertoires from blood. After sampling, hyperthyroidism patients received methimazole starting at 30 mg daily, and ophthalmopathy patients received high-dose intravenous methylprednisolone. According to the paper, TCR Vbeta CDR3 sequencing was carried out on over 130 peripheral blood samples, which came from 40 to 45 ophthalmopathy, under 85 hyperthyroidism and roughly 17 progressor patients.

From its cysteine to its phenylalanine, the CDR3 spans 14 amino acids. Just the 42-base CDR3 DNA is kept, in frame starting at base 1. The junction carries 11 bases between V and J, which are trimmed by 6 bases and 5 bases respectively. CDR1 and CDR2, per the germline V gene, are MGHDK and SYGVNS. In the ophthalmopathy patients, disease was moderately to severely active, with a Clinical Activity Score of 3 or more, a NOSPECS grade of 4 or more, and a duration of less than 3 months. Patients with uncontrolled infections, other autoimmune diseases, pregnancy or lactation were excluded. Diagnoses relied on clinical symptoms, serum thyroxine and TRAb, thyroid ultrasound and orbital computed tomography. Ficoll-Paque density gradient centrifugation was used to isolate PBMCs from about 10 ml of fresh peripheral blood. Total RNA was extracted using Trizol reagent, and RNA quality was assessed on an Agilent 2100 Bioanalyzer.

Summary of the overall study and its limitations: No statistical method was used to fix the sample size in advance, and group allocation was not hidden from the investigators. Ophthalmopathy was separated from stable hyperthyroidism by a 13 V-J signature model, with around 88% sensitivity and about 81% specificity obtained in cross-validation and 80%/75% obtained in testing. During validation, the model predicted progression to ophthalmopathy a median of around 6 months ahead of onset, with almost 71% sensitivity and 72.22% specificity. Blood samples also contained most of the expanded thyroid clonotypes (frequency above 0.001), which suggests that blood repertoires may reflect thyroid immune responses.

Amplification of TCR beta CDR3 regions was carried out from RNA transcripts. The TCR CDR3 was subjected to a first round of RT-PCR using the HTBI primer set and the Qiagen OneStep RT-PCR kit. The libraries were constructed in a second round of multiplex PCR and then size-selected and purified. The libraries were sequenced on an Illumina HiSeq2000 using paired-end 100 bp reads. Per the source publication's procedure: Raw data were processed with SOAPnuke, discarding reads with adapters, uncalled bases, mean Phred below 15, or no exact constant-primer or identifier match. High-quality paired reads were merged using COPE v1.2.5, and each unique nucleotide sequence was defined as a clonotype. Clonotypes were aligned to IMGT TRBV, TRBD and TRBJ reference segments using MiTCR v1.1. The analysis included only V-J combinations with a frequency above 0.0001, which together covered roughly 99% of the repertoires. A TCS score was defined as the ratio between F50 (clonal expansion) and ExV (chaos), using BLOSUM62-based TCRdist between CDR3 peptides within each V-J. Welch's t-statistics and random forest reduced 514 V-J features to about 13, which were used in a naive Bayes classifier (R e1071). Using fastp at Q25 and MiXCR, TCRdb reprocessed the public reads and kept productive beta chains. Each record represents a unique CDR3 protein, reported with the most common genes and DNA among its rows. The V and J calls reflect TCRdb's pipeline rather than the authors' work. The sample table lists 500,000 to 650,000 distinct CDR3 sequences, around 20% of them with a count of one. The ten largest account for less than 55% of the sample.

This clonotype was recorded a few times. The antigen this receptor binds is unknown. No per-base quality is available; no much larger clone lies one base away. What was sequenced was blood. This TCR derives from a man aged 35-49 years with Graves' ophthalmopathy. The chain is made from TRBV25-1 and TRBJ1-6; TRBD1 is a possible D gene, resting on 5 matching bases. In nucleotide form, the sequence is TGTGCCAGCAGAGCTGGGGGGAATAATTCACCCCTCCACTTT. It is translated as CASRAGGNNSPLHF.